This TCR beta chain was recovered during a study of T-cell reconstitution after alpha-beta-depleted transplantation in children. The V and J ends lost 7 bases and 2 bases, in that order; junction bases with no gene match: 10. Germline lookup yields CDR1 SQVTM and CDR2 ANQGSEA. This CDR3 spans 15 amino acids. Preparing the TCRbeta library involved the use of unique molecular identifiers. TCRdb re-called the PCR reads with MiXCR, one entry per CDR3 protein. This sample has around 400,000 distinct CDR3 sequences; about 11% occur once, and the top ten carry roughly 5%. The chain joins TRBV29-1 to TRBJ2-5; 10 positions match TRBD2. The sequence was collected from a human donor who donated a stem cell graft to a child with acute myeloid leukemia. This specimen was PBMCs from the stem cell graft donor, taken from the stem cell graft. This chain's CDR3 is CSGRLSGGTQETQYF. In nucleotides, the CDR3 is TGCAGCGGCCGACTTAGCGGGGGGACTCAAGAGACCCAGTACTTC.